The TCR beta chain described here comes from a study of blood T cell repertoires in COVID-19. Across the study: Whether acute or convalescent, the COVID-19 samples came from the United States, Italy and Spain. T cells, B-cell-depleted T cells, or PBMCs provided the cDNA or gDNA that served as material.

Authors' processing steps: From reference gene primer amplification, estimates of nucleated cell counts were derived. The method was immunoSEQ multiplex PCR; TCRdb's version includes in-frame clones alone and lacks a portion of them. V and J calls and clone size follow that table, whereas D and trimming were derived from the DNA. This table has 410,000 or so clones, 86% appearing once. The CDR3 loop spans 15 amino acids. Germline V lookup: CDR1 SGHRS, CDR2 YFSETQ. The ends lost 1 base at V and 7 bases at J; junction bases unmatched: 3. This clone appeared a single time. V is TRBV5-1 and J is TRBJ1-6, with 9 nucleotides matching TRBD1. The sample consisted of peripheral blood. The clonotype originates from a woman in her 30s with active or convalescent COVID-19. CDR3 in DNA: TGCGCCAGCAGCTTGAGGACAGGGGACAATTCACCCCTCCACTTT. Translating gives CASSLRTGDNSPLHF. The variable domain in full, with the rest retrieved from reference TRBV5-1 and TRBJ1-6, is KAGVTQTPRYLIKTRGQQVTLSCSPISGHRSVSWYQQTPGQGLQFLFEYFSETQRNKGNFPGRFSGRQFSNSRSEMNVSTLELGDSALYLCASSLRTGDNSPLHFGNGTRLTVT.